The rows below give T cell receptor delta chains drawn from one sample of a study of gamma-delta chains in newborns, infants, children. TCRdb called clones anew from the reads with CATT. The sample records approximately 4,000 delta-chain clones, 2.5% to 3.5% being singletons. The sequenced sample consisted of blood. The origin of the receptors is a child who was a newborn, infant or young child, either healthy, febrile or measles-vaccinated (not recorded which). Each CDR3 is given with its conserved first and last residue. Fields, in order: V gene, J gene, D gene, clone size, CDR3 DNA, CDR3 protein. A D gene is named only where the DNA matches it firmly. Not every row has a clone size; where given, it reads once, few, many or a size class.

TRDV2,TRDJ3,NA,medium-sized,TGTGCCTGTGACGCCCTTACTGGCTCCTGGGACACCCGACAGATGTTTTTC,CACDALTGSWDTRQMFF
TRDV2,TRDJ3,TRDD3,large,TGTGCCTGTGACACCGTGGGGGATACAACCTGGGACACCCGACAGATGTTTTTC,CACDTVGDTTWDTRQMFF
TRDV2,TRDJ3,NA,medium-sized,TGTGCCTGTGACACCGTCTGGGGAGGCTCCTGGGACACCCGACAGATGTTTTTC,CACDTVWGGSWDTRQMFF
TRDV2,TRDJ3,TRDD3,NA,TGTGCCTGCGACATTTTGGGGGATGAAGGCTGGGACACCCGACAGATGTTTTTC,CACDILGDEGWDTRQMFF
TRDV2,TRDJ3,TRDD3,medium-sized,TGTGCCTGTGACGTACTGGGGACGAGCTCCTGGGACACCCGACAGATGTTTTTC,CACDVLGTSSWDTRQMFF
TRDV1,TRDJ2,TRDD3,few,TGTGCTCTTGGGACTCGGCCTTCCCCTACTGGGGGATGGGTTGGGGTCGGGGTTTTTCGTAATGATGCCTGTGGTAGTGCTTTGACAGCACAACTCTTCTTT,CALGTRPSPTGGWVGVGVFRNDACGSALTAQLFF
TRDV2,TRDJ3,TRDD3,large,TGTGCCTGTGACTGGGGGAGCTCCTGGGACACCCGACAGATGTTTTTC,CACDWGSSWDTRQMFF
TRDV2,TRDJ3,NA,medium-sized,TGTGCCTGTGACACCGTTCGCTCCTGGGACACCCGACAGATGTTTTTC,CACDTVRSWDTRQMFF
TRDV2,TRDJ3,TRDD3,NA,TGTGCCTGTGACATACTGGGGGATACGAGCTCCAAGGACACCCGACAGATGTTTTTC,CACDILGDTSSKDTRQMFF
TRDV2,TRDJ1,TRDD3,medium-sized,TGTGCCTGTGACACCGTGGATACGCAGAGCGATAAACTCATCTTT,CACDTVDTQSDKLIF
TRDV2,TRDJ1,TRDD3,medium-sized,TGTGCCTGTGACAGGATACGCACCGATAAACTCATCTTT,CACDRIRTDKLIF
TRDV2,TRDJ3,TRDD3,NA,TGTGCCTGTGACCTTCTACTGGGGGATAACGGCTCCTGGGACACCCGACAGATGTTTTTC,CACDLLLGDNGSWDTRQMFF
TRDV2,TRDJ3,NA,medium-sized,TGTGCCTGTGACACCGGAGGGATAGAACGCTCCTGGGACACCCGACAGATGTTTTTC,CACDTGGIERSWDTRQMFF
TRDV2,TRDJ3,TRDD3,NA,TGTGCCTGTGACATACTGGGGATACGCTCCTGGGACACCCGACAGATGTTTTTC,CACDILGIRSWDTRQMFF
TRDV1,TRDJ1,NA,few,TGTGCTCTTGGGGAACCCAGTTGGGACACCGATAAACTCATCTTT,CALGEPSWDTDKLIF
TRDV2,TRDJ3,NA,medium-sized,TGTGCCTGTGACACCGTGAGGGGGACCCTGGACACCCGACAGATGTTTTTC,CACDTVRGTLDTRQMFF
TRDV2,TRDJ1,TRDD3,medium-sized,TGTGCCTGTGGCGCCCTGGGGGATACGCAAGGCACCGATAAACTCATCTTT,CACGALGDTQGTDKLIF
TRDV1,TRDJ1,TRDD3,NA,TGTGCTCTTGGGAAACAGGGATACGCAGGCGATAAACTCATCTTT,CALGKQGYAGDKLIF
TRDV2,TRDJ3,NA,medium-sized,TGTGCCTGTGACACCGATATCTGGGATTCGACCTCCTGGGACACCCGACAGATGTTTTTC,CACDTDIWDSTSWDTRQMFF
TRDV2,TRDJ3,TRDD3,NA,TGTGCCTGTGACACGCCGACTGGGGGATACTGGTCCTGGGACGCCCGACAGATGTTTTTC,CACDTPTGGYWSWDARQMFF
TRDV2,TRDJ3,TRDD3,medium-sized,TGTGCCTGTGACACACTGGGGGATACGAGCTCCTGGGACACCCGACAGATGTTTTTC,CACDTLGDTSSWDTRQMFF
TRDV2,TRDJ3,TRDD3,few,TGTGCCTGTGACACCGGCTGGGGGGAATCCTGGGACACCCGACAGATGTTTTTC,CACDTGWGESWDTRQMFF
TRDV2,TRDJ3,TRDD3,medium-sized,TGTGCCTGTGACGAGGTGGGGGATTCAAGCTCCTGGGACACCCGACAGATGTTTTTC,CACDEVGDSSSWDTRQMFF
TRDV2,TRDJ3,TRDD3,medium-sized,TGTGCCTGTGACCCCGTACTGGGGGATAGCTCCTGGGACACCCGACAGATGTTTTTC,CACDPVLGDSSWDTRQMFF
TRDV2,TRDJ3,TRDD3,medium-sized,TGTGCCTGTGACACCTGGGGGATGACGGGGTCCTGGGACACCCGACAGATGTTTTTC,CACDTWGMTGSWDTRQMFF
TRDV1,TRDJ2,TRDD3,NA,TGTGCTCTTGGGGATCACTGGCCTGGGGGATACTCGGTGGTGGTGGCAGCACAACTCTTCTTT,CALGDHWPGGYSVVVAAQLFF
TRDV2,TRDJ2,TRDD3,medium-sized,TGTGCCTGTGACACCGTACTGGGGGATACGCGGCGGACAGCACAACTCTTCTTT,CACDTVLGDTRRTAQLFF
TRDV2,TRDJ3,TRDD3,medium-sized,TGTGCCTGTGACACAGTACTGGGGGATACCCGAAGCTCCTGGGACACCCGACAGATGTTTTTC,CACDTVLGDTRSSWDTRQMFF
TRDV3,TRDJ1,TRDD3,medium-sized,TGTGCCTTCCGCCCCTACGTAAACTGGGGGAGTTACACCGATAAACTCATCTTT,CAFRPYVNWGSYTDKLIF
TRDV1,TRDJ1,NA,few,TGTGCTCTTGGGGAACCCTACGTCCCTGGCTACACCGATAGACTCATCTTT,CALGEPYVPGYTDRLIF
TRDV2,TRDJ3,NA,large,TGTGCCTGTGACACCGTCGGGGTGAGCTCCTGGGACACCCGACAGATGTTTTTC,CACDTVGVSSWDTRQMFF
TRDV2,TRDJ3,TRDD3,medium-sized,TGTGCCTGTGAACTAGTTACTGGGGGATATGCCTCCTGGGACACCCGACAGATGTTTTTC,CACELVTGGYASWDTRQMFF
TRDV2,TRDJ3,TRDD3,medium-sized,TGTGCCTGTGACAGAGTACTGGGGGATACCTGGGACACCCGACAGATGTTTTTC,CACDRVLGDTWDTRQMFF
TRDV2,TRDJ3,TRDD3,medium-sized,TGTGCCTGTGACACCGTACTGGGGGATTCCTCCTGGGACACCCGACAGATGTTTTTC,CACDTVLGDSSWDTRQMFF
TRDV2,TRDJ3,TRDD3,few,TGTGCCTGTGGCATACTGGGGGATACGGGCTCCTGGGACACCCGACAGATGTTTTTC,CACGILGDTGSWDTRQMFF
TRDV2,TRDJ3,NA,medium-sized,TGTGCCTGTGACGGGCTAACCTGGGACACCCGACAGATGTTTTTC,CACDGLTWDTRQMFF
TRDV2,TRDJ2,TRDD3,medium-sized,TGTGCCTGTGACACCGTGTCTGGGGGATACGAAAGTCTGACAGCACAACTCTTCTTT,CACDTVSGGYESLTAQLFF
TRDV2,TRDJ3,TRDD3,medium-sized,TGTGCCTGTGACACTGGGGGACCTCCCTGCGGGGACACCCGACAGATGTTTTTC,CACDTGGPPCGDTRQMFF
TRDV2,TRDJ3,TRDD3,medium-sized,TGTGCCTGTGACACTGGGGGATTCTTGAGCTCCTGGGACACCCGACAGATGTTTTTC,CACDTGGFLSSWDTRQMFF
TRDV2,TRDJ3,TRDD3,medium-sized,TGTGCCTGTGACATTTTGGGGGATAGCTCCTGGGACACCCGACAGATGTTTTTC,CACDILGDSSWDTRQMFF
TRDV2,TRDJ3,TRDD3,few,TGTGCCTGTGACGTACTGGGGGCTACGCCGGTCTCCTGTGACACCCGACAGATGTTTTTC,CACDVLGATPVSCDTRQMFF
TRDV2,TRDJ3,NA,medium-sized,TGTGCCTGTGACACCGTACTGGGCTCCTGGGACACCCGACAGATGTTTTTC,CACDTVLGSWDTRQMFF